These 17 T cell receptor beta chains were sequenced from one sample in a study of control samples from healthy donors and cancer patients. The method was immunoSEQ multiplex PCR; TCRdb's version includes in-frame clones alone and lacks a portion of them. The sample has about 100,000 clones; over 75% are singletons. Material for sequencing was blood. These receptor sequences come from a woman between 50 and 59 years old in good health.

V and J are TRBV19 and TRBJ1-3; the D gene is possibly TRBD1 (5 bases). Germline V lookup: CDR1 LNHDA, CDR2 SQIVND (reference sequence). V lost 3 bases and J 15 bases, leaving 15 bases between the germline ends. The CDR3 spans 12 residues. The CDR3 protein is CASSMGLKPQYF. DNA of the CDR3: TGTGCCAGTAGTATGGGACTCAAACCCCAATATTTT.

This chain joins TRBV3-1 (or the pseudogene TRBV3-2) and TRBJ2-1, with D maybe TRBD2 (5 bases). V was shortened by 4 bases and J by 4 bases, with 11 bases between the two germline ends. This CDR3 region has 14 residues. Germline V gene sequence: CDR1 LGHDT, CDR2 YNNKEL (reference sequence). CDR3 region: CASSLRESYNEQFF. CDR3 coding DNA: TGTGCCAGCAGCCTGAGGGAATCATACAATGAGCAGTTCTTC.

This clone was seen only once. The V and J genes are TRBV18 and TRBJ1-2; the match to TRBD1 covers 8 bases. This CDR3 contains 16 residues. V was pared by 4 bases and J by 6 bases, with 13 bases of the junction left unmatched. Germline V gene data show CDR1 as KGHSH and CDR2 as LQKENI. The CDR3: CASSLHGQGGIDGYTF. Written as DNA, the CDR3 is TGTGCCAGCTCACTACATGGACAGGGAGGTATAGATGGCTACACCTTC.

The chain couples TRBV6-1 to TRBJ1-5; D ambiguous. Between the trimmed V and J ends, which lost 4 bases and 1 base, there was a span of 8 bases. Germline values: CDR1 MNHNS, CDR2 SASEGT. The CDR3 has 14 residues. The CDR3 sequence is CASSVAGSNQPQHF. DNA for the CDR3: TGTGCCAGCAGTGTAGCAGGAAGCAATCAGCCCCAGCATTTT.

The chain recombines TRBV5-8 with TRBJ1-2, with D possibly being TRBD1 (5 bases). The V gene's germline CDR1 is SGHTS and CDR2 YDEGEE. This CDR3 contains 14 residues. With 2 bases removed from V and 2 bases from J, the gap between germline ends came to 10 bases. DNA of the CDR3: TGTGCCAGCAGCTTAATAGGGACGAACTATGGCTACACCTTC. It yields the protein CASSLIGTNYGYTF.

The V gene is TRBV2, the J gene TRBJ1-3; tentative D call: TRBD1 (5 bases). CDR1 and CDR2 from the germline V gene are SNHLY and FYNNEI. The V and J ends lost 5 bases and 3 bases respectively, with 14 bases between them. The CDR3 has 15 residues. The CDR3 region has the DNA TGTGCCAGCAGTACGGGACGGACATTTGGAAACACCATATATTTT. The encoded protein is CASSTGRTFGNTIYF.

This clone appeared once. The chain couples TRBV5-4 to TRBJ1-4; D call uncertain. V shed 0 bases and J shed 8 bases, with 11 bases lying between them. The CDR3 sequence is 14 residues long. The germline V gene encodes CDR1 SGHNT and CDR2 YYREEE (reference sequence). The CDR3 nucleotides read TGTGCCAGCAGCTTGGAAGCGAGGAACGAAAAACTGTTTTTT. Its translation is CASSLEARNEKLFF.

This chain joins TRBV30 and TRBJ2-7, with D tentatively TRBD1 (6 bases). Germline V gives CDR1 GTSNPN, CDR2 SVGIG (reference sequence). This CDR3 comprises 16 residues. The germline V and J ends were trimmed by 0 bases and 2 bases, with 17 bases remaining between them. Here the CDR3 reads CAWSVGRGSRTYEQYF. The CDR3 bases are TGTGCCTGGAGTGTCGGCAGGGGTAGTCGAACCTACGAGCAGTACTTC.

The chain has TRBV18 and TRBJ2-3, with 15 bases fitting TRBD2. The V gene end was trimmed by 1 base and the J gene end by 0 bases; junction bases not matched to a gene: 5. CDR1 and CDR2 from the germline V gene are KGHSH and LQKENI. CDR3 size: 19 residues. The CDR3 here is CASSPRGLAGGPSTDTQYF. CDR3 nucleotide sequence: TGTGCCAGCTCACCACGTGGACTAGCGGGAGGGCCTAGCACAGATACGCAGTATTTT.

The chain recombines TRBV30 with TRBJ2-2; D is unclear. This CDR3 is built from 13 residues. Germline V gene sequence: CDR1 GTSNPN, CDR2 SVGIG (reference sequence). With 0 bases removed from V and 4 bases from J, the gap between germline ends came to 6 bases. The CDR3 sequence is CAWSVHATGELFF. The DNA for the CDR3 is TGTGCCTGGAGTGTACATGCCACCGGGGAGCTGTTTTTT. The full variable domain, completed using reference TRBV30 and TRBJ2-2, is SQTIHQWPATLVQPVGSPLSLECTVEGTSNPNLYWYRQAAGRGLQLLFYSVGIGQISSEVPQNLSASRPQDRQFILSSKKLLLSDSGFYLCAWSVHATGELFFGEGSRLTVL.

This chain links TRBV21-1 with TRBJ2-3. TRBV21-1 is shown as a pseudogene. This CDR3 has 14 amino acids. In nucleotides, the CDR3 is TGTGCCAGCACTAAAGCGGGGATCACAGATACGCAGTATTTT. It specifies CASTKAGITDTQYF.

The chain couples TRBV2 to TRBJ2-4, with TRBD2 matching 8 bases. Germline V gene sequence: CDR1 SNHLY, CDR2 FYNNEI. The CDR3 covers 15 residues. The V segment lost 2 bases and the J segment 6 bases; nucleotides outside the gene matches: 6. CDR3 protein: CASSERGLVGNIQYF. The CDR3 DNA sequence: TGTGCCAGCAGTGAACGGGGACTAGTGGGAAACATTCAGTACTTC.

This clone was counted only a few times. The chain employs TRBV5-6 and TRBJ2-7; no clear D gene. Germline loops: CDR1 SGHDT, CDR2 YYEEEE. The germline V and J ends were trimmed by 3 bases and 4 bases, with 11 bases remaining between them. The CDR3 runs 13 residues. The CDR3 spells CASSSASRYEQYF. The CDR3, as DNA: TGTGCCAGCAGCTCGGCCAGCAGATACGAGCAGTACTTC.

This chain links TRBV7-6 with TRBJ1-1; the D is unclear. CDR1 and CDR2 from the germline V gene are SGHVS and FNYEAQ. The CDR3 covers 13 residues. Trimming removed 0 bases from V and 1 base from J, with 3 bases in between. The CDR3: CASSLAPNTEAFF. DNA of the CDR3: TGTGCCAGCAGCTTAGCGCCGAACACTGAAGCTTTCTTT.

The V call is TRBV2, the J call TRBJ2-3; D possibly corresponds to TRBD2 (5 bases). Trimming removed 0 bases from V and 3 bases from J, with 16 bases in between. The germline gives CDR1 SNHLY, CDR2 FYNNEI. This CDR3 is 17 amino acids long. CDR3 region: CASSEAPVHRGTDTQYF. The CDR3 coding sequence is TGTGCCAGCAGTGAAGCCCCCGTCCACCGAGGGACAGATACGCAGTATTTT.

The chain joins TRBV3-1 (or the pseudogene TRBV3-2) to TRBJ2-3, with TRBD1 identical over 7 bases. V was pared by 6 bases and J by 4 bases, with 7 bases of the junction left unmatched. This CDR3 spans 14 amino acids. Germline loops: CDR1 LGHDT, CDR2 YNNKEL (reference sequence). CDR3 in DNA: TGTGCCAGCAGAGACGGGGACAGCCCAGATACGCAGTATTTT. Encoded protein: CASRDGDSPDTQYF.

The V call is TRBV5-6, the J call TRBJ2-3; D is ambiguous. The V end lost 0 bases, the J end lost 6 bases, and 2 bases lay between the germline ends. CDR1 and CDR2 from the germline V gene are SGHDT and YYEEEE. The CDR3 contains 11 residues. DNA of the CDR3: TGTGCCAGCAGCTTGGAGGATACGCAGTATTTT. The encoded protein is CASSLEDTQYF. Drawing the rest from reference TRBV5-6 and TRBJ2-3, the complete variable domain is DAGVTQSPTHLIKTRGQQVTLRCSPKSGHDTVSWYQQALGQGPQFIFQYYEEEERQRGNFPDRFSGHQFPNYSSELNVNALLLGDSALYLCASSLEDTQYFGPGTRLTVL.